A selection of T cell receptor beta chains follows, all from one sample in a study of cytomegalovirus exposure and HLA in healthy donors. Some clones are missing from TCRdb's copy, which holds only in-frame ones; the method was immunoSEQ multiplex PCR. The top ten hold 2% to 2.5% of the sample, which has 150,000 to 200,000 clones, 65% to 90% seen once. The material sequenced was PBMCs. The receptors shown here come from a woman aged 50 to 65 in good health and CMV-seronegative. The CDR3 runs from the conserved cysteine through the conserved F or W. D genes are given only for firm matches. The size of a clone is reported for some rows only, either as once, few or many, or as a class for expanded clones.

V gene	clone size	J gene	D gene	CDR3 protein	CDR3 DNA
TRBV5-1	-	TRBJ2-7	TRBD1	CASSPRTGDSYEQYF	TGCGCCAGCAGCCCACGGACAGGGGACTCCTACGAGCAGTACTTC
TRBV5-4	-	TRBJ2-5	TRBD1	CASSLEWTGVEETQYF	TGTGCCAGCAGCTTGGAATGGACAGGGGTCGAGGAGACCCAGTACTTC
TRBV28	-	TRBJ1-2	-	CASSLPTGIYGYTF	TGTGCCAGCAGTTTACCTACAGGGATCTATGGCTACACCTTC
TRBV4-2	-	TRBJ2-2	TRBD2	CASSHRLAGLNTGELFF	TGTGCCAGCAGCCACCGACTAGCGGGACTGAACACCGGGGAGCTGTTTTTT
TRBV7-3	few	TRBJ2-1	TRBD1	CASSLGTGEGEQFF	TGTGCCAGCAGCTTAGGGACAGGGGAGGGTGAGCAGTTCTTC
TRBV28	-	TRBJ1-3	-	CASGTSGNTIYF	TGTGCCAGTGGGACAAGTGGAAACACCATATATTTT
TRBV5-4	-	TRBJ1-2	-	CASSLVADMVYGYTF	TGTGCCAGCAGCTTGGTTGCTGACATGGTCTATGGCTACACCTTC
TRBV27	-	TRBJ2-3	-	CASRAAGTDTQYF	TGTGCCAGCAGGGCGGCGGGCACAGATACGCAGTATTTT
TRBV19	-	TRBJ2-7	TRBD2	CASRRAGGVGYEQYF	TGTGCCAGTCGTCGGGCGGGAGGTGTCGGGTACGAGCAGTACTTC
TRBV18	once	TRBJ1-2	-	CASSLDTRGAHYGYTF	TGTGCCAGCTCACTAGATACCCGGGGAGCCCACTATGGCTACACCTTC
TRBV30	few	TRBJ2-2	-	CAWSVRGRELFF	TGTGCCTGGAGTGTACGAGGGAGGGAGCTGTTTTTT
TRBV6-6	-	TRBJ1-2	TRBD1	CASRRTGDRGAYGYTF	TGTGCCAGCAGACGAACTGGGGACAGGGGGGCCTATGGCTACACCTTC
TRBV2	-	TRBJ1-1	-	CASRADRDTEAFF	TGTGCCAGCAGAGCCGACCGGGACACTGAAGCTTTCTTT
TRBV27	few	TRBJ2-7	-	CASSSLGSGTYEQYF	TGTGCCAGCAGTAGCTTAGGTAGCGGCACCTACGAGCAGTACTTC